This T cell receptor (beta chain) was identified during a study of cytomegalovirus exposure and HLA in healthy donors. Across the study: Later analysis reported that the roughly 130 validation repertoires shared the platform of the roughly 670 first-cohort repertoires.

TCRdb's table, derived via immunoSEQ multiplex PCR, lists solely in-frame clones and lacks some. Among 150,000 to 200,000 clones listed, approximately 84% were seen once. The V end was cut by 1 base, the J end by 4 bases, with 11 bases between. The CDR3 totals 14 residues. Looked up from germline, CDR1 is SGHVS and CDR2 is FQNEAQ. V and J are TRBV7-8 and TRBJ2-7; possibly TRBD2 for D (5 bases). The sample was PBMCs. The sequence came from a woman under 30 in good health and CMV-seropositive. CDR3 DNA sequence: TGTGCCAGCAGCTTAGTAGAGGGTCGATACGAGCAGTACTTC. It encodes CASSLVEGRYEQYF.